One sample yielded the 17 T cell receptor beta chains listed below, sequenced in a study of shared clonotypes between healthy human individuals (dated by TCRdb to the early 2020s). The protocol used for the library was the immunoSEQ multiplex PCR assay. TCRdb limited this immuneACCESS table to in-frame rearrangements with V and J called. A share of clones is missing; checked studies link under half to unresolved V genes, and the rest is unexplained. The sample records hundreds of thousands of clones, about 80% of which are singletons. The ten top clones hold about 12% of the sample. Material for sequencing was PBMCs. The receptor source for this set is a woman between 40 and 55 years old in good health. Some clones in this sample may be carry-over from other donors' samples.

The chain has TRBV16 and TRBJ2-1; 8 bases align to TRBD1. The germline V gene encodes CDR1 KGHSY and CDR2 FQNENV. This CDR3 has 16 residues. Trimming cost V 1 base and J 7 bases; bases outside gene matches: 9. In nucleotides, the CDR3 is TGTGCCAGCAGCCAATTTTGGACAGGGAATTCTAATGAGCAGTTCTTC. Its translation is CASSQFWTGNSNEQFF.

The CDR3 here is CAISDPTYSYNEQFF. The CDR3 DNA sequence: TGTGCCATCAGTGACCCCACCTACTCCTACAATGAGCAGTTCTTC. The chain couples TRBV10-3 to TRBJ2-1; D is uncertain. The CDR3 runs 15 residues. CDR1 is ENHRY and CDR2 is SYGVKD in the germline V gene. V lost 3 bases to trimming and J lost 0 bases, with 9 bases between them.

The chain links TRBV18 to TRBJ1-4; TRBD1 agrees at 7 bases. CDR3 length equals 15 residues. Germline-derived CDR1 and CDR2 are KGHSH and LQKENI. Trimming at V came to 6 bases and at J to 5 bases, leaving 9 bases not matched to a gene. CDR3 protein: CASSRDREGNEKLFF. The CDR3 DNA reads as TGTGCCAGCTCGCGCGACAGGGAAGGGAATGAAAAACTGTTTTTT.

This sequence joins TRBV7-5 and TRBJ1-1; the table's D call, TRBD1, has no DNA check behind it. TRBV7-5 is given as a pseudogene. The CDR3 spans 15 residues. CDR3 coding DNA: TGTGCCAGAAGCGAGCAGGGGTGCATGAGCACTGAAGCTTTCTTT. It yields the protein CARSEQGCMSTEAFF.

This clone has a handful of counts. This sequence joins TRBV4-1 and TRBJ1-2; 9 bases agree with TRBD1. With 5 bases clipped from V and 8 bases from J, the junction kept 12 bases outside the gene matches. Per the germline V gene, CDR1 is MGHRA and CDR2 is YSYEKL. The CDR3 is made up of 15 amino acids. CDR3 DNA sequence: TGCGCCAGCAGCGGTACCCGGGGACAGGGAAGGGGCTACACCTTC. Protein sequence: CASSGTRGQGRGYTF.

The rearrangement links TRBV19 to TRBJ2-1, with 11 bases lining up with TRBD2. This CDR3 comprises 15 residues. V shed 1 base, J shed 7 bases, and the junction held 3 bases outside the gene matches. The germline gives CDR1 LNHDA, CDR2 SQIVND (reference sequence). The CDR3 nucleotides are TGTGCCAGTAGTATAGCGCCTAGCGGGAGGAATGAGCAGTTCTTC. This codes for CASSIAPSGRNEQFF.

This clone has just a few counts. The chain combines TRBV9 with TRBJ1-5; 7 bases match TRBD1. V was clipped by 3 bases and J by 7 bases; unmatched bases: 7. Germline loops: CDR1 SGDLS, CDR2 YYNGEE. The CDR3 has 14 amino acids. CDR3 amino acids: CASSEQGSGQPQHF. The CDR3 DNA is TGTGCCAGCAGCGAACAGGGGTCCGGGCAGCCCCAGCATTTT.

The chain is built from TRBV20-1 and TRBJ1-4; no clear D. Trimming cost V 4 bases and J 8 bases, with 5 bases left between them. This CDR3 comprises 10 residues. Germline V gives CDR1 DFQATT, CDR2 SNEGSKA (reference sequence). DNA of the CDR3: TGCAGTGCTACCCAGGAAAAACTGTTTTTT. Translated: CSATQEKLFF.

This chain connects TRBV5-4 to TRBJ2-1; 9 positions match TRBD2. The germline V gene encodes CDR1 SGHNT and CDR2 YYREEE (reference sequence). V shed 0 bases and J 9 bases; nucleotides not matched to a gene: 13. The CDR3 sequence is 17 residues long. The CDR3 protein is CASSLALGGRAVGEQFF. The CDR3 DNA follows: TGTGCCAGCAGCTTGGCTTTAGGCGGGAGGGCGGTAGGTGAGCAGTTCTTC.

The chain recombines TRBV6-1 with TRBJ2-7; TRBD2 aligns across 12 bases. The CDR3 loop spans 18 amino acids. In germline, CDR1 is MNHNS, CDR2 SASEGT. Trimming cost V 4 bases and J 4 bases; bases outside gene matches: 14. CDR3 nucleotide sequence: TGTGCCAGCAGTGTCGGGACTAGCGGGTATGCGATCGTGTACGAGCAGTACTTC. Its protein is CASSVGTSGYAIVYEQYF.

This sequence joins TRBV10-2 and TRBJ2-2; D call uncertain. The germline V gene encodes CDR1 WSHSY and CDR2 SAAADI. The CDR3 length is 12 residues. V was cut by 6 bases and J by 4 bases, with 6 bases left in between. The CDR3 reads CASSHSTGELFF. CDR3 in DNA: TGCGCCAGCAGCCACTCCACCGGGGAGCTGTTTTTT.

This clone was detected once. V usage is TRBV27 and J usage is TRBJ2-7, with 10 bases identical to TRBD1. Per the germline V gene, CDR1 is MNHEY and CDR2 is SMNVEV (reference sequence). The CDR3 is 14 residues long. V trimming: 9 bases; J trimming: 7 bases; junction bases outside the gene matches: 12. DNA of the CDR3: TGTGCCAGTGGACCCGGGACAGGGGCGTGGGAGCAGTACTTC. Residues: CASGPGTGAWEQYF.

This chain joins TRBV7-2 and TRBJ1-1; 9 nucleotides align to TRBD1. The CDR3 is made up of 18 amino acids. Germline trimming cut 4 bases from V and 3 bases from J; bases unmatched to any gene: 15. The V gene's germline CDR1 is SGHTA and CDR2 FQGNSA. CDR3 DNA: TGTGCCAGCAGCTCGAGGATGACAGGGGGGGTGCTTTACACTGAAGCTTTCTTT. Translated, it gives CASSSRMTGGVLYTEAFF.

V is TRBV4-2 and J is TRBJ1-2; TRBD1 aligns across 9 bases. CDR1 and CDR2 from the germline V gene are LGHNA and YNFKEQ. The CDR3 runs 15 residues. The junction had 6 bases not matched to a gene; V was cut back by 4 bases and J by 3 bases. The chain's CDR3 is CASSREQGAHYGYTF. The CDR3 nucleotides are TGTGCCAGCAGCCGTGAACAGGGGGCTCACTATGGCTACACCTTC.

J is TRBJ2-3 and V is TRBV4-3; TRBD2 is a possible D gene (6 bases). V was cut by 0 bases and J by 0 bases, with 10 bases left in between. The CDR3 contains 16 residues. Germline V gene lookup returns CDR1 LGHNA and CDR2 YSLEER. This chain's CDR3 is CASSQDLGGSTDTQYF. CDR3 DNA: TGCGCCAGCAGCCAAGATCTTGGGGGGAGCACAGATACGCAGTATTTT.

The V call is TRBV5-1, the J call TRBJ1-3; unclear D gene. Trimming took 2 bases from V and 0 from J, leaving 12 bases between them. The CDR3 extends over 16 amino acids. Germline V CDR1 and CDR2: SGHRS, YFSETQ. The CDR3 nucleotides read TGCGCCAGCAGCTTAATTGGTTTGGGCTCTGGAAACACCATATATTTT. Encoded protein: CASSLIGLGSGNTIYF.

Only one count was recorded for this clone. This chain joins TRBV28 and TRBJ2-2, with D possibly TRBD1 on 6 matching bases. CDR3 length equals 15 residues. Deletions cut 6 bases from V and 7 bases from J, with 18 bases between. From germline, CDR1 is MDHEN and CDR2 SYDVKM. The chain's CDR3 is CASRRGTRVGGELFF. The CDR3 DNA is TGTGCCAGCAGGAGGGGGACGAGGGTAGGCGGGGAGCTGTTTTTT.